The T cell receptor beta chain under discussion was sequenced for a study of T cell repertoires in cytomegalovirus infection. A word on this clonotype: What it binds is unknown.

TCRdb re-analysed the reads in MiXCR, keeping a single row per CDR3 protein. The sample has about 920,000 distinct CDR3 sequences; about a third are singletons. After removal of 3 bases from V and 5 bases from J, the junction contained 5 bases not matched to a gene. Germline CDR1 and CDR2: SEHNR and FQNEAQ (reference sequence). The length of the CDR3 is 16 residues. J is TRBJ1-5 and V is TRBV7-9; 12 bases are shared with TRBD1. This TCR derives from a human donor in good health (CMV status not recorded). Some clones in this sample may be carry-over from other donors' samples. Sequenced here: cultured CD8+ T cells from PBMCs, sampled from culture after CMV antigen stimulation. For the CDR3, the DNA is TGTGCCAGCAGCTTGGGGACAGGGGGCTTGGATCAGCCCCAGCATTTT. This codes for CASSLGTGGLDQPQHF.